This T cell receptor beta chain is drawn from a study of blood T cell repertoires in COVID-19. The overall study: Donors in the United States, Italy and Spain gave samples during acute or convalescent COVID-19. T cells, B-cell-depleted T cells, or PBMCs supplied cDNA or gDNA.

As originally analysed: Estimates of nucleated cell counts were drawn from the amplification of reference gene primers. Sequencing was performed with immunoSEQ multiplex PCR; in TCRdb, only in-frame clones are kept and a portion is missing. D and trimming were read from the DNA, whereas the V and J calls and clone size are those reported in that table. The table has approximately 150,000 clones, 65% to 90% seen once. Sequencing was done on a sample of peripheral blood. The source of this sequence is a man aged 65 to 85 with acute or convalescent COVID-19.

CDR3 DNA sequence: TGTGCCAGCAGCTTAATCAGGGCAGGTGATCTCTATGGCTACACCTTC. It yields the protein CASSLIRAGDLYGYTF. The chain is built from TRBV7-9 and TRBJ1-2, with D possibly being TRBD1 (5 bases). Trimming cost V 2 bases and J 4 bases, with 17 bases left between them. This CDR3 spans 16 amino acids. CDR1 and CDR2 (germline): SEHNR, FQNEAQ (reference sequence).